This T cell receptor beta chain is drawn from a study of blood T cell repertoires in COVID-19. At the level of the study: The United States, Italy and Spain provided the acute and convalescent COVID-19 samples. Nucleic acid was either cDNA or gDNA, and it came from T cells, B-cell-depleted T cells, or PBMCs.

Germline V gene data show CDR1 as SGHRS and CDR2 as YFSETQ. The CDR3 spans 15 residues. With 4 bases clipped from V and 0 bases from J, the junction kept 5 bases outside the gene matches. In the original processing: From reference gene primer amplification, estimates of nucleated cell counts were derived. Profiled with immunoSEQ multiplex PCR; TCRdb holds only in-frame clones, not every one. Clone size and the V and J calls come from that table; the DNA yielded D and trimming. The top ten clones hold more than 30% of a sample with about 40,000 clones, around 77% of them seen once. The table lists this clone with a few counts.

The receptor comes from a man at least 80 years old with active or convalescent COVID-19. The sample taken for sequencing was peripheral blood. V and J are TRBV5-1 and TRBJ2-3; 7 nucleotides agree with TRBD1. The CDR3 coding sequence is TGCGCCAGCAGCGTGTACAGGGGTAGCACAGATACGCAGTATTTT. It yields the protein CASSVYRGSTDTQYF.